Below are 12 T cell receptor beta chains sequenced from a single sample in a study of Ad26.COV2.S vaccination and SARS-CoV-2 variants. Data came from immunoSEQ multiplex PCR; TCRdb stores just in-frame clones and leaves some out. This sample has about 680,000 clones, with approximately 88% found just once. Treatment described: around 19 received Ad26.COV2.S at low or high dose, single or two shots; roughly five received placebo; per-sample allocation not given. Day 63 following the first vaccine or placebo injection was when the samples were taken. The source was peripheral blood, collected in a trial of Ad26.COV2.S vaccine versus placebo. The receptors derive from a person aged 18-65 years who received the Ad26.COV2.S COVID-19 vaccine or a placebo.

The rearrangement links TRBV30 to TRBJ2-7; 9 bases line up with TRBD1. The V segment lost 4 bases and the J segment 2 bases; nucleotides outside the gene matches: 6. The CDR3 has 14 amino acids. Germline loops: CDR1 GTSNPN, CDR2 SVGIG (reference sequence). The CDR3 region is CAWTWGQGPYEQYF. The CDR3 DNA follows: TGTGCCTGGACCTGGGGACAGGGACCCTACGAGCAGTACTTC. The variable domain in full, with the rest retrieved from reference TRBV30 and TRBJ2-7, is SQTIHQWPATLVQPVGSPLSLECTVEGTSNPNLYWYRQAAGRGLQLLFYSVGIGQISSEVPQNLSASRPQDRQFILSSKKLLLSDSGFYLCAWTWGQGPYEQYFGPGTRLTVT.

The J gene is TRBJ2-7, the V gene TRBV11-2; D is ambiguous. The germline V gene has CDR1 SGHAT and CDR2 FQNNGV. The CDR3 extends over 11 amino acids. V shed 4 bases and J shed 6 bases, with 7 bases lying between them. The CDR3 DNA reads TGTGCCAGCAGCTCCTTTAGCGAGCAGTACTTC. This encodes CASSSFSEQYF.

The chain joins TRBV6-5 to TRBJ1-1; tentatively, D is TRBD1 (6 bases). This CDR3 region has 12 residues. Germline V gives CDR1 MNHEY, CDR2 SVGAGI. Trimming took off 8 bases at V and 6 bases at J, with 13 bases between the two ends. For the CDR3, the DNA is TGTGCCAGCCACAGGGTAAAATCTGAAGCTTTCTTT. This encodes CASHRVKSEAFF.

The rearrangement uses TRBV5-1 and TRBJ1-2, with TRBD1 matching 8 bases. CDR1 and CDR2 from the germline V gene are SGHRS and YFSETQ. This CDR3 is 15 amino acids long. The V segment lost 0 bases and the J segment 4 bases; nucleotides outside the gene matches: 5. The CDR3 coding sequence is TGCGCCAGCAGCTTGGGACAGGGGTTCATCTATGGCTACACCTTC. Translated, it gives CASSLGQGFIYGYTF.

The chain recombines TRBV6-5 with TRBJ2-7, with TRBD2 matching over 9 bases. Trimming removed 5 bases from V and 1 base from J; junction bases left unmatched: 6. Germline values: CDR1 MNHEY, CDR2 SVGAGI. The CDR3 is 15 residues long. The CDR3 reads CASSQRGAQSYEQYF. CDR3 DNA: TGTGCCAGCAGTCAGCGGGGGGCCCAATCCTACGAGCAGTACTTC.

This clone turned up a few times. This rearrangement joins TRBV5-4 to TRBJ1-3; D is ambiguous. CDR1 and CDR2 from the germline V gene are SGHNT and YYREEE (reference sequence). The CDR3 is 14 residues long. Trimming took 0 bases from V and 3 from J, leaving 7 bases between them. CDR3 amino acids: CASSLGGGGNTIYF. CDR3 nucleotides: TGTGCCAGCAGCTTGGGGGGTGGTGGAAACACCATATATTTT.

The J gene is TRBJ2-7, the V gene TRBV6-2 or TRBV6-3; 12 bases are shared with TRBD2. Germline lookup yields CDR1 MNHEY and CDR2 SVGEGT. With 5 bases clipped from V and 7 bases from J, the junction kept 18 bases outside the gene matches. This CDR3 has 18 amino acids. The CDR3 DNA is TGTGCCAGCAGTCCACATCCCGGACTAGCGGGGAAGGCTGGAGAGCAGTACTTC. This encodes CASSPHPGLAGKAGEQYF.

There are a few counts of this clone. The chain is built from TRBV4-3 and TRBJ1-5, with D maybe TRBD1 (5 bases). CDR1 LGHNA and CDR2 YSLEER come from the germline V gene. CDR3 length equals 15 residues. Trimming took 0 bases from V and 2 from J, leaving 8 bases between them. The CDR3 sequence: CASSQDFRGNQPQHF. CDR3 nucleotides: TGCGCCAGCAGCCAAGATTTCAGGGGCAATCAGCCCCAGCATTTT.

Of note for this clone: The sample carries other DNA sequences with the same CDR3. The V and J genes are TRBV10-3 and TRBJ1-1; weak D call: TRBD1 (5 bases). CDR1 is ENHRY and CDR2 is SYGVKD in the germline V gene. The CDR3 totals 13 residues. Between the trimmed V and J ends, which lost 6 bases and 0 bases, there was a span of 8 bases. The CDR3 is CAIRGTVNTEAFF. The CDR3 region has the DNA TGTGCCATCAGAGGGACGGTGAACACTGAAGCTTTCTTT.

The J gene is TRBJ2-7, the V gene TRBV18; D is possibly TRBD1 (6 bases). CDR3 length: 14 amino acids. Germline CDR1 KGHSH, CDR2 LQKENI. Trimming stripped 5 bases from V and 2 bases from J, with 13 bases between. The CDR3 region has the DNA TGTGCCAGCTCAGCCTCCGGGACACCCTACGAGCAGTACTTC. It specifies CASSASGTPYEQYF.

This chain joins TRBV3-1 (or the pseudogene TRBV3-2) and TRBJ2-7; no clear D. CDR1 is LGHDT, CDR2 YNNKEL, per germline (reference sequence). Trimming took off 1 base at V and 2 bases at J, with 9 bases between the two ends. The length of the CDR3 is 14 residues. The CDR3 is CASSQVAGAYEQYF. The CDR3 DNA sequence: TGTGCCAGCAGCCAAGTTGCAGGAGCCTACGAGCAGTACTTC.

J is TRBJ2-7 and V is TRBV6-5; no definite D call. The CDR3 is 12 amino acids. The ends were cut back, 11 bases at V and 0 bases at J, with 11 bases in the middle. CDR1 is MNHEY, CDR2 SVGAGI, per germline. The CDR3 sequence is CASARNSYEQYF. The CDR3 DNA is TGTGCCTCTGCCCGAAACTCCTACGAGCAGTACTTC.